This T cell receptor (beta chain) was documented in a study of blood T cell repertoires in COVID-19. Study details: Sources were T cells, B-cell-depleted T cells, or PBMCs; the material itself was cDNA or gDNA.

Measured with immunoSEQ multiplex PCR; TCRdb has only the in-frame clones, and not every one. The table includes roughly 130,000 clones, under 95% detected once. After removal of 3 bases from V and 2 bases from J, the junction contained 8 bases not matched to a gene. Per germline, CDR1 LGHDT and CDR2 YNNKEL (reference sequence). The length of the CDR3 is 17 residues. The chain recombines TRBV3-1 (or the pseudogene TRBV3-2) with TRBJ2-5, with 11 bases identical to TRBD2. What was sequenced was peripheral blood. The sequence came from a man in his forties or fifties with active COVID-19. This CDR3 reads CASSQILAGGVQETQYF. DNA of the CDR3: TGTGCCAGCAGCCAGATTCTAGCGGGGGGAGTACAAGAGACCCAGTACTTC.